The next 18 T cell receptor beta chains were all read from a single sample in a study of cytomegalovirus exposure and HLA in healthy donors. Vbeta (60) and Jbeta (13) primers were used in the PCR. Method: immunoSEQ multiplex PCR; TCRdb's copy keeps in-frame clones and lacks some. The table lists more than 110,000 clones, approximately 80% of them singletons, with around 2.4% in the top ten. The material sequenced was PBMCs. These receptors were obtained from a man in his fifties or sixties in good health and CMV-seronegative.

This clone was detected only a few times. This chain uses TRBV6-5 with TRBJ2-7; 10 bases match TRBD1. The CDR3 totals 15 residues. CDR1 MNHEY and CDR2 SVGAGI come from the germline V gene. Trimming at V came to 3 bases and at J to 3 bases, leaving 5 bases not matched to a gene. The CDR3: CASSYSGTGVYEQYF. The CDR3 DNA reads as TGTGCCAGCAGTTATTCCGGGACAGGGGTCTACGAGCAGTACTTC.

The CDR3 sequence is CASRGGVSYEQYF. CDR3 DNA sequence: TGTGCCAGCAGGGGGGGAGTCTCCTACGAGCAGTACTTC. V and J are TRBV6-1 and TRBJ2-7, with D tentatively TRBD2 (6 bases). Germline V gene data show CDR1 as MNHNS and CDR2 as SASEGT. The CDR3 runs 13 residues. Trimming took 6 bases from V and 0 from J, leaving 9 bases between them.

This CDR3 is CASSAGGGQETQYF. The CDR3 DNA sequence: TGTGCCAGCAGTGCGGGGGGGGGCCAAGAGACCCAGTACTTC. The chain is built from TRBV28 and TRBJ2-5; 9 bases match TRBD2. The V gene's germline CDR1 is MDHEN and CDR2 SYDVKM. The CDR3 contains 14 residues. J was trimmed by 1 base and V by 5 bases; bases with no gene match: 2. Full variable domain (remainder filled in from reference TRBV28 and TRBJ2-5): DVKVTQSSRYLVKRTGEKVFLECVQDMDHENMFWYRQDPGLGLRLIYFSYDVKMKEKGDIPEGYSVSREKKERFSLILESASTNQTSMYLCASSAGGGQETQYFGPGTRLLVL.

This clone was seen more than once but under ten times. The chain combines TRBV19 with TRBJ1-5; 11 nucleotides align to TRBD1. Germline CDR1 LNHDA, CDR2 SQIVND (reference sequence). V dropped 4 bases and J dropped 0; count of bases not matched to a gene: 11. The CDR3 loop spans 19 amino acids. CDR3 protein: CASSSTRDRGYYSNQPQHF. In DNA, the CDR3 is TGTGCCAGTAGTAGTACCCGGGACAGGGGGTACTATAGCAATCAGCCCCAGCATTTT.

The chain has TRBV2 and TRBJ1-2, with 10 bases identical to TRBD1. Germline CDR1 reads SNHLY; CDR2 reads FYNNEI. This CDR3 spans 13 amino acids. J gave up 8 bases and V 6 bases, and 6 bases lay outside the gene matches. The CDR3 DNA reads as TGTGCCAGCAGGAAGGACAGGGGGGACGGCTACACCTTC. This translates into CASRKDRGDGYTF.

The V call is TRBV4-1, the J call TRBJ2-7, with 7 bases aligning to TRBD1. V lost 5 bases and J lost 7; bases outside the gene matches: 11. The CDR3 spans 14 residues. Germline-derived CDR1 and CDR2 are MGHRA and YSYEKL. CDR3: CASSYDRERREQYF. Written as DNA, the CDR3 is TGCGCCAGCAGCTACGACAGGGAACGTAGAGAGCAGTACTTC.

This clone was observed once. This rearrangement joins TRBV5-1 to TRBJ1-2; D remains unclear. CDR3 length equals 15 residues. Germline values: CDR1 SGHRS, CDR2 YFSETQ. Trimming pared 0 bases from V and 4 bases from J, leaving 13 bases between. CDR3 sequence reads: CASSLDEGQVYGYTF. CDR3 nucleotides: TGCGCCAGCAGCTTGGACGAGGGTCAGGTCTATGGCTACACCTTC.

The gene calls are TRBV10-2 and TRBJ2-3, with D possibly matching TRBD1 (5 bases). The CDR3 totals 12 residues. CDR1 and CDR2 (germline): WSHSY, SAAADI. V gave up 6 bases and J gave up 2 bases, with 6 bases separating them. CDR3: CASRTATDTQYF. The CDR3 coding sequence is TGCGCCAGCAGGACAGCCACAGATACGCAGTATTTT.

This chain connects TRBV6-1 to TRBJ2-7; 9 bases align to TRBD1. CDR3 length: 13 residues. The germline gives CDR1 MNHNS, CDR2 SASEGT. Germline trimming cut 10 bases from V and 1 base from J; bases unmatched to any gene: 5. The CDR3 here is CAIIGTGSYEQYF. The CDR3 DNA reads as TGTGCCATCATCGGGACAGGGTCCTACGAGCAGTACTTC.

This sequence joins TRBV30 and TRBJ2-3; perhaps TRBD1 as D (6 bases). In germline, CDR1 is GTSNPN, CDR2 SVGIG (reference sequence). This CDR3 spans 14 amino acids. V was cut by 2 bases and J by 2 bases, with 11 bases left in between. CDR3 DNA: TGTGCCTGGAGTCTGACAGGACTCACAGATACGCAGTATTTT. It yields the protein CAWSLTGLTDTQYF. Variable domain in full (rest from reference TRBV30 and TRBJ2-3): SQTIHQWPATLVQPVGSPLSLECTVEGTSNPNLYWYRQAAGRGLQLLFYSVGIGQISSEVPQNLSASRPQDRQFILSSKKLLLSDSGFYLCAWSLTGLTDTQYFGPGTRLTVL.

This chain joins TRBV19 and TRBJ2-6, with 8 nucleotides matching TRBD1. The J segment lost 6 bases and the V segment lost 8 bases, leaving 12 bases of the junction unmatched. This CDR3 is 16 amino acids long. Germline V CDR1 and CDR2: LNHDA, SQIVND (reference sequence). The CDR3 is CASAGTGVSEANVLTF. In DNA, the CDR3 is TGTGCCAGTGCCGGGACAGGCGTCTCGGAGGCCAACGTCCTGACTTTC.

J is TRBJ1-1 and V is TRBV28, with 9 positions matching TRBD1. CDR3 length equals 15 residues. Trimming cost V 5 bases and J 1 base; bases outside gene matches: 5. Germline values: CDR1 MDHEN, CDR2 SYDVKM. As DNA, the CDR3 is TGTGCCAGCAGTCTATACAGGGGGCCGAACACTGAAGCTTTCTTT. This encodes CASSLYRGPNTEAFF. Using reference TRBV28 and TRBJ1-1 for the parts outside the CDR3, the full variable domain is DVKVTQSSRYLVKRTGEKVFLECVQDMDHENMFWYRQDPGLGLRLIYFSYDVKMKEKGDIPEGYSVSREKKERFSLILESASTNQTSMYLCASSLYRGPNTEAFFGQGTRLTVV.

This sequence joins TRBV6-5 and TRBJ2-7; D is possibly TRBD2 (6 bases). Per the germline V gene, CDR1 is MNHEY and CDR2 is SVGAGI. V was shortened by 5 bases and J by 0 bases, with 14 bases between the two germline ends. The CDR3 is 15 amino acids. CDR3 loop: CASSRDSLSSYEQYF. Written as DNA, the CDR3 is TGTGCCAGCAGTCGGGACTCCCTTAGCTCCTACGAGCAGTACTTC.

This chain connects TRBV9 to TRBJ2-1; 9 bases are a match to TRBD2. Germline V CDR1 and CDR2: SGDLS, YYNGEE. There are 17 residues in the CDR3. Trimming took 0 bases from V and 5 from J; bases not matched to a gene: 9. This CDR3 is CASSVGPQRGAHNEQFF. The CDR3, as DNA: TGTGCCAGCAGCGTAGGGCCCCAGCGGGGGGCCCACAATGAGCAGTTCTTC.

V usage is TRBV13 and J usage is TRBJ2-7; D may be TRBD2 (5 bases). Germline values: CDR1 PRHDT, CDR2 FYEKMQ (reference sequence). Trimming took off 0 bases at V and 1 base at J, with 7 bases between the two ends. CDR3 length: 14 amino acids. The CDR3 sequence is CASSLGSGSYEQYF. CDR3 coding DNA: TGTGCCAGCAGCTTAGGATCGGGATCCTACGAGCAGTACTTC.

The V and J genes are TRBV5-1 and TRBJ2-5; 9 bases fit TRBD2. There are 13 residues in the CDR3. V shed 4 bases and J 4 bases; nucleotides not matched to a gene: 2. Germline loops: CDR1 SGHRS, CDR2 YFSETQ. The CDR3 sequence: CASSLSGRETQYF. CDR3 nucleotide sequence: TGCGCCAGCAGCCTTAGCGGGAGAGAGACCCAGTACTTC.

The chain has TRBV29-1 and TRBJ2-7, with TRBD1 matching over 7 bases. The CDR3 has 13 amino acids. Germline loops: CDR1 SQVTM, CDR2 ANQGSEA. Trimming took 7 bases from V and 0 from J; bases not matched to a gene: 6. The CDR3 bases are TGCAGCGGACGAGGGACAGCCTCCTACGAGCAGTACTTC. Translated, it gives CSGRGTASYEQYF.

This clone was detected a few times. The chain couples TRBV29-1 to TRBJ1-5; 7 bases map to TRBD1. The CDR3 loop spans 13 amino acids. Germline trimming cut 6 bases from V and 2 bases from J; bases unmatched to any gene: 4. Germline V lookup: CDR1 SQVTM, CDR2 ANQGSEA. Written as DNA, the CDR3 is TGCAGCGTGGCTACAGGGGGCAATCAGCCCCAGCATTTT. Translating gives CSVATGGNQPQHF.